Following are 27 T cell receptor beta chains from one sample sequenced in a study of T cell responses to AZD1222 COVID-19 vaccine. The method was immunoSEQ multiplex PCR; TCRdb's version includes in-frame clones alone and lacks a portion of them. The sample contains about 140,000 clones, roughly 87% of which appear only once. The material sequenced was peripheral blood, taken 28 days after the second AZD1222 dose. These receptors originate from an adult who received the AZD1222 COVID-19 vaccine.

The chain has TRBV7-3 and TRBJ1-1; D unresolved. The CDR3 has 14 residues. V was clipped by 0 bases and J by 1 base, with 6 bases between them. Germline CDR1 SGHTA, CDR2 FQGTGA. The CDR3 nucleotides are TGTGCCAGCAGCTTAACGGGAGAGAACACTGAAGCTTTCTTT. Translation gives CASSLTGENTEAFF.

The V call is TRBV5-1, the J call TRBJ2-3, with 10 bases identical to TRBD2. This CDR3 has 16 residues. Germline V gives CDR1 SGHRS, CDR2 YFSETQ. J lost 4 bases, V lost 2 bases, and 7 bases had no gene match. The CDR3 here is CASSFRLAGGADTQYF. In nucleotides, the CDR3 is TGCGCCAGCAGCTTCCGACTAGCGGGTGGGGCAGATACGCAGTATTTT. Together with reference TRBV5-1 and TRBJ2-3, the CDR3 gives the full variable domain: KAGVTQTPRYLIKTRGQQVTLSCSPISGHRSVSWYQQTPGQGLQFLFEYFSETQRNKGNFPGRFSGRQFSNSRSEMNVSTLELGDSALYLCASSFRLAGGADTQYFGPGTRLTVL.

In regard to this clone: Other DNA sequences of this sample code for an identical CDR3. J is TRBJ1-1 and V is TRBV27; no clear D. V lost 2 bases and J 0 bases, leaving 4 bases between the germline ends. CDR1 is MNHEY and CDR2 is SMNVEV in the germline V gene (reference sequence). CDR3 length: 13 amino acids. CDR3 in amino acids: CASSLLMNTEAFF. The DNA for the CDR3 is TGTGCCAGCAGTTTACTCATGAACACTGAAGCTTTCTTT.

This chain uses TRBV5-4 with TRBJ2-2; D might be TRBD1 or TRBD2, each matching 5 bases. The CDR3 sequence is 16 residues long. With 0 bases removed from V and 4 bases from J, the gap between germline ends came to 13 bases. CDR1 and CDR2 (germline): SGHNT, YYREEE (reference sequence). CDR3 region: CASSLGRARGTGELFF. The DNA of the CDR3 is TGTGCCAGCAGCTTGGGCAGGGCCCGGGGCACCGGGGAGCTGTTTTTT. Full variable domain (remainder filled in from reference TRBV5-4 and TRBJ2-2): ETGVTQSPTHLIKTRGQQVTLRCSSQSGHNTVSWYQQALGQGPQFIFQYYREEENGRGNFPPRFSGLQFPNYSSELNVNALELDDSALYLCASSLGRARGTGELFFGEGSRLTVL.

The chain links TRBV4-1 to TRBJ1-6, with 8 bases aligning to TRBD1. The CDR3 is 14 residues long. Germline CDR1 and CDR2: MGHRA and YSYEKL. With 4 bases clipped from V and 8 bases from J, the junction kept 4 bases outside the gene matches. CDR3 nucleotide sequence: TGCGCCAGCAGCCCGACAGGGGTGGATTCACCCCTCCACTTT. Protein product: CASSPTGVDSPLHF.

CDR3 DNA sequence: TGTGCCAGCAGCTTATTTCCTTGTGGGTCACGGGGGTGGAATTCACCCCTCCACTTT. Its translation: CASSLFPCGSRGWNSPLHF. This chain joins TRBV7-6 and TRBJ1-6, with D possibly being TRBD1 (5 bases). The CDR3 contains 19 residues. V was shortened by 2 bases and J by 7 bases, with 24 bases between the two germline ends. From germline, CDR1 is SGHVS and CDR2 FNYEAQ.

J is TRBJ2-3 and V is TRBV30; D may be TRBD2 (6 bases). There are 15 residues in the CDR3. With 2 bases removed from V and 4 bases from J, the gap between germline ends came to 16 bases. Germline V lookup: CDR1 GTSNPN, CDR2 SVGIG (reference sequence). The DNA of the CDR3 is TGTGCCTGGAGTAGAGGTCGGGGAGGCCCAGATACGCAGTATTTT. Translation: CAWSRGRGGPDTQYF.

Only one count was recorded for this clone. V usage is TRBV6-2 or TRBV6-3 and J usage is TRBJ2-7, with D tentatively TRBD1 (5 bases). Trimming took 5 bases from V and 0 from J, leaving 11 bases between them. The CDR3 has 14 residues. In germline, CDR1 is MNHEY, CDR2 SVGEGT. DNA for the CDR3: TGTGCCAGCAGTCCCCAGGGTAGCTCCTACGAGCAGTACTTC. Translated, it gives CASSPQGSSYEQYF.

The rearrangement joins TRBV5-8 to TRBJ1-1; D not certain. This CDR3 spans 16 amino acids. V dropped 2 bases and J dropped 0 bases, with 14 bases sitting between them. Germline values: CDR1 SGHTS, CDR2 YDEGEE. CDR3 DNA sequence: TGTGCCAGCAGCTTCTTGGGTGCGGGCATGAACACTGAAGCTTTCTTT. Its protein product is CASSFLGAGMNTEAFF.

This clone was recorded a few times. The rearrangement joins TRBV10-3 to TRBJ1-2; a weak D match, TRBD1 (6 bases). V shed 4 bases and J shed 0 bases, with 9 bases lying between them. The CDR3 length is 14 residues. Germline V gives CDR1 ENHRY, CDR2 SYGVKD. The CDR3 reads CAISAQGSNYGYTF. The CDR3 nucleotides are TGTGCCATCAGTGCTCAGGGGTCTAACTATGGCTACACCTTC.

This clone was seen only once. This sequence joins TRBV7-9 and TRBJ2-7, with D uncertain. V was clipped by 3 bases and J by 4 bases, with 7 bases between them. Germline lookup yields CDR1 SEHNR and CDR2 FQNEAQ (reference sequence). The length of the CDR3 is 12 residues. In nucleotides, the CDR3 is TGTGCCAGCAGCTTCGGAACATACGAGCAGTACTTC. Its protein is CASSFGTYEQYF. Full variable domain (remainder filled in from reference TRBV7-9 and TRBJ2-7): DTGVSQNPRHKITKRGQNVTFRCDPISEHNRLYWYRQTLGQGPEFLTYFQNEAQLEKSRLLSDRFSAERPKGSFSTLEIQRTEQGDSAMYLCASSFGTYEQYFGPGTRLTVT.

This chain links TRBV18 with TRBJ2-7, with D possibly matching TRBD1 (6 bases). The V end was cut by 9 bases, the J end by 4 bases, with 13 bases between. This CDR3 is built from 12 residues. CDR1 and CDR2 from the germline V gene are KGHSH and LQKENI. For the CDR3, the DNA is TGTGCCAGTGGGGGCTCGGGATACGAGCAGTACTTC. Translated, it gives CASGGSGYEQYF.

The chain combines TRBV7-3 with TRBJ2-1, with 9 bases matching TRBD1. The CDR3 consists of 16 residues. CDR1 is SGHTA and CDR2 is FQGTGA in the germline V gene. V lost 5 bases and J lost 2; bases outside the gene matches: 7. The CDR3 reads CASSPSGTGPYNEQFF. The CDR3 bases are TGTGCCAGCAGCCCTTCTGGGACAGGGCCCTACAATGAGCAGTTCTTC.

The J gene is TRBJ2-5, the V gene TRBV3-1 (or the pseudogene TRBV3-2); D gene unclear. The CDR3 sequence is 13 residues long. CDR1 is LGHDT, CDR2 YNNKEL, per germline (reference sequence). The germline V and J ends were trimmed by 4 bases and 2 bases, with 8 bases remaining between them. As DNA, the CDR3 is TGTGCCAGCAGCCGTAAAGGGCAAGAGACCCAGTACTTC. Translation: CASSRKGQETQYF.

This chain connects TRBV4-1 to TRBJ2-7; D is possibly TRBD1 (6 bases). Germline CDR1 MGHRA, CDR2 YSYEKL. The CDR3 consists of 14 residues. V was clipped by 3 bases and J by 2 bases, with 11 bases between them. The CDR3 is CASSHPDRTYEQYF. The CDR3 nucleotides are TGCGCCAGCAGCCACCCCGACAGGACCTACGAGCAGTACTTC.

The gene calls are TRBV25-1 and TRBJ1-4; D is uncertain. CDR3 length: 13 residues. Germline loops: CDR1 MGHDK, CDR2 SYGVNS. Trimming took off 7 bases at V and 5 bases at J, with 11 bases between the two ends. The CDR3 bases are TGTGCCAGCAAGGACGGGCGAAATGAAAAACTGTTTTTT. It codes for CASKDGRNEKLFF.

V usage is TRBV28 and J usage is TRBJ1-2; TRBD1 matches at 10 bases. The CDR3 covers 14 residues. CDR1 and CDR2 from the germline V gene are MDHEN and SYDVKM. The V gene end was trimmed by 5 bases and the J gene end by 4 bases; junction bases not matched to a gene: 4. For the CDR3, the DNA is TGTGCCAGCAGTCCGACAGGGGGCGGCTATGGCTACACCTTC. Protein sequence: CASSPTGGGYGYTF.

The J gene is TRBJ2-7, the V gene TRBV7-9; 8 nucleotides agree with TRBD2. This CDR3 has 14 residues. V was pared by 2 bases and J by 5 bases, with 5 bases of the junction left unmatched. Per germline, CDR1 SEHNR and CDR2 FQNEAQ (reference sequence). The CDR3 nucleotides are TGTGCCAGCAGCTTATCTGGGACTAGTCACGAGCAGTACTTC. Amino acids: CASSLSGTSHEQYF.

The V gene is TRBV6-6, the J gene TRBJ2-7; D might be TRBD1 (5 bases). CDR1 is MNHNY, CDR2 SVGAGI, per germline (reference sequence). V shed 6 bases and J shed 1 base, with 22 bases lying between them. The CDR3 length is 17 residues. The CDR3 loop is CASRRLPDPTVSYEQYF. The CDR3 nucleotides read TGTGCCAGCAGGCGACTCCCGGACCCGACAGTGTCCTACGAGCAGTACTTC.

This sequence joins TRBV6-1 and TRBJ1-5; D possibly corresponds to TRBD1 (5 bases). Per the germline V gene, CDR1 is MNHNS and CDR2 is SASEGT. The CDR3 is 17 amino acids. Trimming stripped 3 bases from V and 0 bases from J, with 15 bases between. The CDR3 loop reads CASSEGVVRISNQPQHF. CDR3 nucleotide sequence: TGTGCCAGCAGTGAGGGGGTCGTCAGAATTAGCAATCAGCCCCAGCATTTT.

The chain is built from TRBV4-3 and TRBJ1-1; D gene ambiguous. V dropped 1 base and J dropped 1 base, with 4 bases sitting between them. Germline CDR1 is LGHNA and CDR2 is YSLEER. CDR3 length: 13 amino acids. CDR3 in DNA: TGCGCCAGCAGCCAAGGGGGGAACACTGAAGCTTTCTTT. Translating gives CASSQGGNTEAFF.

The chain employs TRBV6-2 or TRBV6-3 and TRBJ1-1, with 7 bases that match TRBD1. V dropped 6 bases and J dropped 1; count of bases not matched to a gene: 14. The CDR3 loop spans 17 amino acids. CDR1 is MNHEY, CDR2 SVGEGT, per germline. The CDR3 sequence: CASSPRQGVWANTEAFF. The CDR3 region has the DNA TGTGCCAGCAGCCCCAGGCAGGGGGTATGGGCGAACACTGAAGCTTTCTTT.

In this sample, this clone turned up once. The chain carries TRBV7-9 and TRBJ1-2, with a tentative D call TRBD1 (5 bases). Germline V gives CDR1 SEHNR, CDR2 FQNEAQ (reference sequence). The CDR3 totals 17 residues. Trimming cost V 5 bases and J 3 bases, with 22 bases left between them. CDR3 DNA: TGTGCCAGCAGCCTGATGGGGACCGCTGAGGGGTACTATGGCTACACCTTC. This encodes CASSLMGTAEGYYGYTF.

This chain uses TRBV14 with TRBJ2-7, with a possible D match to TRBD1 (5 bases). The CDR3 is made up of 15 amino acids. Germline loops: CDR1 SGHDN, CDR2 FVKESK. Trimming took 0 bases from V and 0 from J, leaving 9 bases between them. The CDR3 is CASSQERTNSYEQYF. Here the CDR3 DNA reads TGTGCCAGCAGCCAAGAAAGGACAAACTCCTACGAGCAGTACTTC.

The V gene is TRBV5-1, the J gene TRBJ2-5; 7 nucleotides agree with TRBD1. The CDR3 is 15 amino acids. V gave up 0 bases and J gave up 4 bases; unmatched junction bases: 6. From germline, CDR1 is SGHRS and CDR2 YFSETQ. CDR3 nucleotide sequence: TGCGCCAGCAGCTTGGGACAGGGTAATCGAGAGACCCAGTACTTC. Its protein is CASSLGQGNRETQYF.

This chain uses TRBV3-1 (or the pseudogene TRBV3-2) with TRBJ2-2, with 8 positions matching TRBD2. This CDR3 is 14 amino acids long. The V gene end was trimmed by 3 bases and the J gene end by 7 bases; junction bases not matched to a gene: 4. Germline V gene lookup returns CDR1 LGHDT and CDR2 YNNKEL (reference sequence). The CDR3 loop reads CASSQAGGVGELFF. The CDR3, as DNA: TGTGCCAGCAGCCAGGCGGGGGGCGTCGGGGAGCTGTTTTTT.

This clone was picked up one time. CDR3 DNA sequence: TGTGCCAGCAGCCCGGGGAGGGTCGGCTACGAGCAGTACTTC. Encoded protein: CASSPGRVGYEQYF. V usage is TRBV11-3 and J usage is TRBJ2-7, with 7 bases fitting TRBD2. The V gene end was trimmed by 5 bases and the J gene end by 3 bases; junction bases not matched to a gene: 7. Germline lookup yields CDR1 SGHNT and CDR2 YENEEA. The CDR3 sequence is 14 residues long.